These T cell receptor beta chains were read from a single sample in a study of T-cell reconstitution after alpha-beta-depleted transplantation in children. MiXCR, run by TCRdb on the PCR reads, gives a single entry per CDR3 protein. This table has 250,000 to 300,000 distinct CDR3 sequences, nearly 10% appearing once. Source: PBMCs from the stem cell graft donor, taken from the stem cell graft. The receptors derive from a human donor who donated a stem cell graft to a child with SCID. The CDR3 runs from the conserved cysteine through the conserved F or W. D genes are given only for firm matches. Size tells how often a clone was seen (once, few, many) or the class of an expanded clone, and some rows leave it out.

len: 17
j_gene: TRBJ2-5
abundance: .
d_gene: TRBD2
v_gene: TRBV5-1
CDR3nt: TGCGCCAGCAGCTTGGAACTAGCGGGGGCGGTAGAAGAGACCCAGTACTTC
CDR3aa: CASSLELAGAVEETQYF

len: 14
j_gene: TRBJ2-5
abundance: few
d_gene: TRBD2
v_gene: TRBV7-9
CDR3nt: TGTGCCAGCAGCGTGACTAGCGGCCAAGAGACCCAGTACTTC
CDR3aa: CASSVTSGQETQYF

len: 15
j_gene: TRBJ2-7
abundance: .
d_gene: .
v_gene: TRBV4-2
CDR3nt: TGTGCCAGCAGCCAAGCTGGAGGGGGTAACTACGAGCAGTACTTC
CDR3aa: CASSQAGGGNYEQYF

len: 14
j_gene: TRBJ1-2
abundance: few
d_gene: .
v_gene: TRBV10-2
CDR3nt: TGCGCCAGCAGCGGGACCGGGAACAACTATGGCTACACCTTC
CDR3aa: CASSGTGNNYGYTF

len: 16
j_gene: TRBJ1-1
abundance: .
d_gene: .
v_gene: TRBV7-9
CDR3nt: TGTGCCAGCAGCTTAAAGGCGGGGGAAGGGAGGACTGAAGCTTTCTTT
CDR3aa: CASSLKAGEGRTEAFF

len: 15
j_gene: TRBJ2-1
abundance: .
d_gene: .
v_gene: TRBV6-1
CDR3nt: TGTGCCAGCAGCCACCGGAGGGGGGCTTACAATGAGCAGTTCTTC
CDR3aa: CASSHRRGAYNEQFF

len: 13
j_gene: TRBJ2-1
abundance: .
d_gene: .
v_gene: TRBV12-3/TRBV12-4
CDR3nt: TGTGCCAGCAGTCCGGGGTCAAGGGATGAGCAGTTCTTC
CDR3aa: CASSPGSRDEQFF

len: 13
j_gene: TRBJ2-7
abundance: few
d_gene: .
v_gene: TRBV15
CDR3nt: TGTGCCACCAGCTTAGGGGGTTTCTACGAGCAGTACTTC
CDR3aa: CATSLGGFYEQYF

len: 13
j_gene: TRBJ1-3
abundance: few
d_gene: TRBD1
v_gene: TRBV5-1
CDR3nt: TGCGCCAGCAGCCGGGACAGGGCTGACACCATATATTTT
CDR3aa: CASSRDRADTIYF

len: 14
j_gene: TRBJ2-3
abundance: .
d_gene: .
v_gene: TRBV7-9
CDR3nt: TGTGCCAGCAGCTTTTCGGTCCACACAGATACGCAGTATTTT
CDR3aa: CASSFSVHTDTQYF

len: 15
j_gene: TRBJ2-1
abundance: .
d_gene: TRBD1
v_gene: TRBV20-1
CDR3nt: TGCAGTGCTTTCTCCGGGACAGACTCCTACAATGAGCAGTTCTTC
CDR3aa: CSAFSGTDSYNEQFF

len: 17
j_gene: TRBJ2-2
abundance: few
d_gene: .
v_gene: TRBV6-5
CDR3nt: TGTGCCAGCAGTTACTCGACTGTCGGGGGGCCCACCGGGGAGCTGTTTTTT
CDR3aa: CASSYSTVGGPTGELFF

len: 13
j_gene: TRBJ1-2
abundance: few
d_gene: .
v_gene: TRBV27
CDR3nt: TGTGCCAGCAGCCCCGGGACTGTCTATGGCTACACCTTC
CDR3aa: CASSPGTVYGYTF

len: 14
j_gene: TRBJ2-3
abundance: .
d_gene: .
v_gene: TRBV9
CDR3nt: TGTGCCAGCAGCGTAGAACTTCGCACAGATACGCAGTATTTT
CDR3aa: CASSVELRTDTQYF

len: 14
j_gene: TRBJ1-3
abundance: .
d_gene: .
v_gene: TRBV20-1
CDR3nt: TGCAGTGCTCGGGACCTTGGGCCAGGAAACACCATATATTTT
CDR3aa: CSARDLGPGNTIYF

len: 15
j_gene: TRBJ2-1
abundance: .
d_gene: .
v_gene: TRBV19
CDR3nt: TGTGCCAGTAGTCCCGCTATGGGCGGCTACAATGAGCAGTTCTTC
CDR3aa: CASSPAMGGYNEQFF

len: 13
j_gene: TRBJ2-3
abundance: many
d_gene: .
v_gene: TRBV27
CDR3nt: TGTGCCAGCAGTTTATCGGAACCAGATACGCAGTATTTT
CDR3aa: CASSLSEPDTQYF

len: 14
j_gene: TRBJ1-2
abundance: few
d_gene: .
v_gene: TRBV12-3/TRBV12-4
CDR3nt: TGTGCCAGCAGTGTTACAGGCTCAGACTATGGCTACACCTTC
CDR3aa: CASSVTGSDYGYTF

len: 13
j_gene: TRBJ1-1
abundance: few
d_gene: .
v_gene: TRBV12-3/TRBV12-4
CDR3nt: TGTGCCAGCAGTTTATCAGGGGATGGGAAAGCTTTCTTT
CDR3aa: CASSLSGDGKAFF

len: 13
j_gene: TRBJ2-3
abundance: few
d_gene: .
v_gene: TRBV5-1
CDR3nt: TGCGCCAGCAGTGAACAGGACACAGATACGCAGTATTTT
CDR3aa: CASSEQDTDTQYF

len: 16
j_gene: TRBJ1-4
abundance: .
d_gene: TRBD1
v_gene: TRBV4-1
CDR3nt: TGCGCCAGCAGCCAAGATCCCGGGACAGGGAATGAAAAACTGTTTTTT
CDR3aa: CASSQDPGTGNEKLFF

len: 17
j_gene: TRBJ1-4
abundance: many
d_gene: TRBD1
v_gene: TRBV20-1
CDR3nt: TGCTGCGCTAGAGATTGGCGGGACAGCACTCCAGAGGAAAAACTGTTTTTT
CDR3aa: CCARDWRDSTPEEKLFF

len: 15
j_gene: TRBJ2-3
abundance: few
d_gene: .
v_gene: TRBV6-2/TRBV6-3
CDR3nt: TGTGCCAGCAGTTATAAGGGGAGGGGGACAGATACGCAGTATTTT
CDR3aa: CASSYKGRGTDTQYF

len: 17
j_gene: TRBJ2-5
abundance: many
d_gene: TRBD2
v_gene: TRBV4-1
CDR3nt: TGCGCCAGCAGCCAAGACGTGGCGGGAGCTCAACAAGAGACCCAGTACTTC
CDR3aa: CASSQDVAGAQQETQYF

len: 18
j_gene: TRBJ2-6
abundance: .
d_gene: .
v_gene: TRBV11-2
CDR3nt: TGTGCCAGCAGCTTAGACACAGGGACTTCGGCTGGGGCCAACGTCCTGACTTTC
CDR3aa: CASSLDTGTSAGANVLTF

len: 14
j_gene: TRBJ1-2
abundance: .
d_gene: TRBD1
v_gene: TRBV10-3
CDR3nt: TGTGCCATCGGGAAGCAGACAGGGAACTATGGCTACACCTTC
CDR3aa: CAIGKQTGNYGYTF

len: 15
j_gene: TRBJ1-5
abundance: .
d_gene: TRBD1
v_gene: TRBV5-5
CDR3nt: TGTGCCAGCAGCTTAATTGGGACAGAAGATCAGCCCCAGCATTTT
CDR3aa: CASSLIGTEDQPQHF

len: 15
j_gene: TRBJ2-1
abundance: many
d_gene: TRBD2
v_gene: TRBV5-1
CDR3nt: TGCGCCAGCGCCGCTACCCGGGGGGCCTACAATGAGCAGTTCTTC
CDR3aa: CASAATRGAYNEQFF

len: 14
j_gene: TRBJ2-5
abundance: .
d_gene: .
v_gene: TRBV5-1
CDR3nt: TGCGCCAGCAGCTTGGCCACAGGGATAGAGACCCAGTACTTC
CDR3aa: CASSLATGIETQYF

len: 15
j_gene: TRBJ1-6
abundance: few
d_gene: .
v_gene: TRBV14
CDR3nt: TGTGCCAGCAGCCAAGATCGGCCCTATAATTCACCCCTCCACTTT
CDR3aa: CASSQDRPYNSPLHF

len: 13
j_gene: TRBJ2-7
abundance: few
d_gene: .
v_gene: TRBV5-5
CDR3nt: TGTGCCAGCAGCTGGGACCCCAAGCTCGAGCAGTACTTC
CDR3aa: CASSWDPKLEQYF

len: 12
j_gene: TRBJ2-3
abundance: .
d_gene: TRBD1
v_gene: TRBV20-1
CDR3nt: TGCAGTCAGACAGGGGGCGCAGATACGCAGTATTTT
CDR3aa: CSQTGGADTQYF

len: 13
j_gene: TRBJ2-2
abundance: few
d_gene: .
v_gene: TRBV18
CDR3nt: TGTGCCAGCTCACCAGGCGGAGCCGGGGAGCTGTTTTTT
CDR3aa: CASSPGGAGELFF

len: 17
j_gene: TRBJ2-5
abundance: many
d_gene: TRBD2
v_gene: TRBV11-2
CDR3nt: TGTGCCAGCAGCCTAGGGGCTAGCGGGGGGGCCTACGAGACCCAGTACTTC
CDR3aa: CASSLGASGGAYETQYF

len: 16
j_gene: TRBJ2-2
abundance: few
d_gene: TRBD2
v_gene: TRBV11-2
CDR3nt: TGTGCCAGCAGCCTAGGAAGCGGGGGGCTCACCGGGGAGCTGTTTTTT
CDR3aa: CASSLGSGGLTGELFF

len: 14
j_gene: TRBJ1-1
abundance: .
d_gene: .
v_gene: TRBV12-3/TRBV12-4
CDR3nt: TGTGCCAGCAGCCCCACAGGCCGTGGGACTGAAGCTTTCTTT
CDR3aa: CASSPTGRGTEAFF

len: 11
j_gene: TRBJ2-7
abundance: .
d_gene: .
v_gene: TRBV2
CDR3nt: TGTGCCAGCAGTGATAACCGCGAGCAGTACTTC
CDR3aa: CASSDNREQYF

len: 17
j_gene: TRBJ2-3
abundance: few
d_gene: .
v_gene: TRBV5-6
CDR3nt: TGTGCCAGCAGGACTGGGGCGGGGGCCGTAAGCACAGATACGCAGTATTTT
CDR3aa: CASRTGAGAVSTDTQYF

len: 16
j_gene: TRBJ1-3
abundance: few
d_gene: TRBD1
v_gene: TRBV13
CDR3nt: TGTGCCAGCGCCATAACAGGGGGGTTTGCTGGAAACACCATATATTTT
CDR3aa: CASAITGGFAGNTIYF

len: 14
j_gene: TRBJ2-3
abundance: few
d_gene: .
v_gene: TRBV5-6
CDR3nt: TGTGCCAGCAGCTTGGTTCTGATTACAGATACGCAGTATTTT
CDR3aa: CASSLVLITDTQYF

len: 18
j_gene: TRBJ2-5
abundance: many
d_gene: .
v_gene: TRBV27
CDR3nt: TGTGCCAGCAGAGGCTGGGACTCACGGGGTTTGATCTGGGAGACCCAGTACTTC
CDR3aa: CASRGWDSRGLIWETQYF

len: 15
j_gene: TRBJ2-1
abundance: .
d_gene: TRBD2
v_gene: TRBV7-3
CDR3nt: TGTGCCAGCAGCTTAATGGGCGGGGGGCAAACGGAGCAGTTCTTC
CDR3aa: CASSLMGGGQTEQFF

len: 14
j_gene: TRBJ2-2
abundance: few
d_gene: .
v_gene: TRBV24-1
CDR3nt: TGTGCCACCAGTGATTCCGGGTGGACCGGGGAGCTGTTTTTT
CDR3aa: CATSDSGWTGELFF

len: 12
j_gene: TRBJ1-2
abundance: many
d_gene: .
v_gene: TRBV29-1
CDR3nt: TGCAGCGTTGCAGAGGCTAGCTATGGCTACACCTTC
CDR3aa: CSVAEASYGYTF

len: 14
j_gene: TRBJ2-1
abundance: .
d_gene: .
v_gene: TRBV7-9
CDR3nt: TGTGCCAGCAGCTTCGATAGGGCTTGGTATGAGCAGTTCTTC
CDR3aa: CASSFDRAWYEQFF

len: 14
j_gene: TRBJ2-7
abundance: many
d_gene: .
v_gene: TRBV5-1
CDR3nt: TGCGCCAGCAGCTTTTCCCAGGGGGGCTACGAGCAGTACTTC
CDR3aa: CASSFSQGGYEQYF

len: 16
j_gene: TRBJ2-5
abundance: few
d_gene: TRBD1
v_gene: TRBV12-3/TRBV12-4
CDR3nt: TGTGCCAGCAGTCTGGGGACAGGCTGGAGGGGAGAGACCCAGTACTTC
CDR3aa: CASSLGTGWRGETQYF

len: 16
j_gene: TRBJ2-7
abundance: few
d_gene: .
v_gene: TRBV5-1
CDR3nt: TGCGCCAGCGCGGAGGACCGGACAAAAAACTCCTACGAGCAGTACTTC
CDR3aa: CASAEDRTKNSYEQYF

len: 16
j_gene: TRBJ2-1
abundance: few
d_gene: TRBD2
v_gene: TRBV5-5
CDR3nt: TGTGCCAGCAAATTACTAGCGGTGAGCTCCTACAATGAGCAGTTCTTC
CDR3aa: CASKLLAVSSYNEQFF

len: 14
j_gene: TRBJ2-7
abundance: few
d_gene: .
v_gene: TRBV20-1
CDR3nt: TGCAGTGCTAGAGATCGCAGGGAAGTCTACGAGCAGTACTTC
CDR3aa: CSARDRREVYEQYF

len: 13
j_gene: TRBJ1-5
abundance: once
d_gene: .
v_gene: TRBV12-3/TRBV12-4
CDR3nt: TGTGCCAGCAGTTTCGGGGGATCACAGCCCCAGCATTTT
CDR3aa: CASSFGGSQPQHF

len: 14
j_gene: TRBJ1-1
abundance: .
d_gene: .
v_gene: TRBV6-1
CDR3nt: TGTGCCACCAAGGGGCTGGTAAGGAACACTGAAGCTTTCTTT
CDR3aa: CATKGLVRNTEAFF

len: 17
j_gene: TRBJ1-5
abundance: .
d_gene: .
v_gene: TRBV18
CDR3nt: TGTGCCAGCTCACCCCCAAACGGGAGGCGAGGCAATCAGCCCCAGCATTTT
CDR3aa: CASSPPNGRRGNQPQHF

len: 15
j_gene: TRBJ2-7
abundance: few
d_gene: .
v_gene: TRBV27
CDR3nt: TGTGCCAGCAGTCAAAACCGGGACCCACCCGCCGAGCAGTACTTC
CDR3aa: CASSQNRDPPAEQYF

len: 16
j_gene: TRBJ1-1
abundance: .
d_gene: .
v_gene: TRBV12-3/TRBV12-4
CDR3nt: TGTGCCAGCACCCTCGGTGCCAGCGAGATGAACACTGAAGCTTTCTTT
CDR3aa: CASTLGASEMNTEAFF

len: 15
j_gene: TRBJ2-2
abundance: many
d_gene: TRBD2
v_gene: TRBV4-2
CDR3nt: TGTGCCAGCAGCCGTACTAGCGGGGGGACCGGGGAGCTGTTTTTT
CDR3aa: CASSRTSGGTGELFF

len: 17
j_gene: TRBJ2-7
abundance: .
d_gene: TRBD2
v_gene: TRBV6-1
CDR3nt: TGTGCCAGCAGTGAAGCGCCTTGGACTAGCGTTGCCTACGAGCAGTACTTC
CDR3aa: CASSEAPWTSVAYEQYF